This record looks at one T cell receptor (beta chain) sequence and its context. The data originate from a study of blood T cell repertoires in COVID-19. Turning to the study itself: COVID-19 samples from acute and convalescent phases originated in the United States, Italy and Spain. PBMCs, B-cell-depleted T cells, or T cells were the source of the cDNA or gDNA that made up the material.

Original methodology: Amplification of reference gene primers was used by the study to estimate nucleated cell counts. Profiled with immunoSEQ multiplex PCR; TCRdb holds only in-frame clones, not every one. Clone size and V and J calls were adopted from that table, with D and trimming inferred from the DNA. The sample lists some 250,000 clones, roughly 80% seen once, with less than 3.5% in the top ten. This CDR3 has 15 residues. V was clipped by 3 bases and J by 11 bases, with 20 bases between them. Germline CDR1 MGHRA, CDR2 YSYEKL. The chain links TRBV4-1 to TRBJ1-5; D remains unclear. Sequenced material: peripheral blood. The source of this sequence is a young woman with acute or convalescent COVID-19. CDR3 in DNA: TGCGCCAGCAGCCAGGGAGATAAGACCGGTTGGTCCCAGCATTTT. It encodes CASSQGDKTGWSQHF.